What follows are 25 T cell receptor beta chains derived from one specimen sequenced in a study of identifying expanded T cells in peripheral blood. Assay: immunoSEQ multiplex PCR; the TCRdb copy retains only in-frame clones and omits some. The sample records about 82,000 clones, about 87% being singletons. Sequenced material: blood. The source of these receptors is a person between 18 and 75 years old in good health.

The rearrangement links TRBV19 to TRBJ2-1; tentatively, D is TRBD2 (5 bases). V was cut by 6 bases and J by 7 bases, with 7 bases left in between. The germline CDR1 and CDR2 sequences are LNHDA and SQIVND (reference sequence). The CDR3 loop spans 11 amino acids. The CDR3 here is CASSRGNEQFF. In DNA form, the CDR3 reads TGTGCCAGTAGCCGGGGTAATGAGCAGTTCTTC.

The V call is TRBV11-2, the J call TRBJ1-5, with a weak D call TRBD1 (6 bases). Germline values: CDR1 SGHAT, CDR2 FQNNGV. V was cut by 0 bases and J by 5 bases, with 14 bases left in between. CDR3 length: 16 residues. The CDR3 nucleotides read TGTGCCAGCAGCTTAGATGAACGACAGGTCCATCAGCCCCAGCATTTT. This translates into CASSLDERQVHQPQHF.

J is TRBJ2-3 and V is TRBV6-5; D unresolved. V was cut by 4 bases and J by 3 bases, with 11 bases left in between. Germline CDR1 and CDR2: MNHEY and SVGAGI. The CDR3 totals 14 residues. The CDR3 sequence: CASSFGPLTDTQYF. CDR3 coding DNA: TGTGCCAGCAGTTTCGGGCCCTTAACAGATACGCAGTATTTT.

This clone was detected only a few times. This rearrangement joins TRBV4-1 to TRBJ1-2; TRBD1 agrees at 8 bases. The CDR3 contains 15 residues. CDR1 and CDR2 (germline): MGHRA, YSYEKL. With 2 bases clipped from V and 1 base from J, the junction kept 3 bases outside the gene matches. The CDR3 sequence is CASSQKGQGNYGYTF. DNA of the CDR3: TGCGCCAGCAGCCAAAAAGGACAGGGTAACTATGGCTACACCTTC.

This clone was seen only a few times. J is TRBJ1-2 and V is TRBV11-2; D might be TRBD1 (5 bases). The germline V and J ends were trimmed by 5 bases and 0 bases, with 13 bases remaining between them. The CDR3 covers 15 residues. CDR1 is SGHAT, CDR2 FQNNGV, per germline. Written as DNA, the CDR3 is TGTGCCAGCAGCATACAGGTAGTCTCTAACTATGGCTACACCTTC. It codes for CASSIQVVSNYGYTF.

The gene calls are TRBV15 and TRBJ1-1, with D tentatively TRBD1 (5 bases). The V gene's germline CDR1 is LNHNV and CDR2 YYDKDF (reference sequence). The CDR3 extends over 14 amino acids. With 3 bases removed from V and 4 bases from J, the gap between germline ends came to 12 bases. CDR3 amino acids: CATSRDQGGTEAFF. In nucleotides, the CDR3 is TGTGCCACCAGCAGGGATCAGGGTGGCACTGAAGCTTTCTTT.

This chain links TRBV5-6 with TRBJ1-1, with D possibly being TRBD1 (6 bases). Deletions cut 3 bases from V and 5 bases from J, with 14 bases between. CDR3 length: 14 residues. Germline V gene lookup returns CDR1 SGHDT and CDR2 YYEEEE. The chain's CDR3 is CASSSVRGKTEAFF. The CDR3 DNA sequence: TGTGCCAGCAGCTCAGTGAGGGGGAAGACTGAAGCTTTCTTT.

V is TRBV20-1 and J is TRBJ1-2, with D possibly TRBD1 on 6 matching bases. This CDR3 spans 11 amino acids. V was shortened by 8 bases and J by 8 bases, with 15 bases between the two germline ends. Per the germline V gene, CDR1 is DFQATT and CDR2 is SNEGSKA (reference sequence). The CDR3 nucleotides are TGCAGTTGCAGGGGCGGAGGGGGCTACACCTTC. Its translation: CSCRGGGGYTF.

This clone was recorded only once. The V and J genes are TRBV4-2 and TRBJ2-2; tentatively, D is TRBD2 (7 bases). V lost 5 bases and J lost 6, with 13 bases in between. The CDR3 is 14 amino acids. CDR1 LGHNA and CDR2 YNFKEQ come from the germline V gene. The CDR3 DNA reads TGTGCCAGCAGCGGCCTAGGGGGGGCCGGGGAGCTGTTTTTT. It yields the protein CASSGLGGAGELFF.

J is TRBJ2-3 and V is TRBV6-5, with TRBD2 matching over 10 bases. The ends lost 6 bases at V and 6 bases at J; junction bases unmatched: 9. The CDR3 loop spans 15 amino acids. Germline CDR1 reads MNHEY; CDR2 reads SVGAGI. CDR3 in DNA: TGTGCCAGCAGACCAAGAGCGGGAGGGCCGGATACGCAGTATTTT. Encoded protein: CASRPRAGGPDTQYF.

This chain joins TRBV18 and TRBJ1-1; 8 nucleotides match TRBD1. This CDR3 is 16 amino acids long. Trimming at V came to 4 bases and at J to 3 bases, leaving 10 bases not matched to a gene. Germline-derived CDR1 and CDR2 are KGHSH and LQKENI. The CDR3 DNA reads TGTGCCAGCTCACAAAACCAGGGGGCGTCGGACACTGAAGCTTTCTTT. This sequence encodes CASSQNQGASDTEAFF.

The V gene is TRBV29-1, the J gene TRBJ1-1; D gene ambiguous. CDR3 length equals 14 residues. Germline V gene sequence: CDR1 SQVTM, CDR2 ANQGSEA. The germline V and J ends were trimmed by 3 bases and 9 bases, with 20 bases remaining between them. CDR3 nucleotides: TGCAGCGTTGATGATTTGACGGTCGTCCCCCAAGCTTTCTTT. This translates into CSVDDLTVVPQAFF.

This clone was observed a handful of times. The J gene is TRBJ1-1, the V gene TRBV4-1, with D maybe TRBD1 (6 bases). The germline V gene has CDR1 MGHRA and CDR2 YSYEKL. Trimming stripped 2 bases from V and 4 bases from J, with 11 bases between. The CDR3 has 14 residues. The CDR3 spells CASSQILQGTEAFF. The DNA for the CDR3 is TGCGCCAGCAGCCAAATACTACAGGGCACTGAAGCTTTCTTT.

The chain has TRBV2 and TRBJ2-1; either TRBD1 or TRBD2 may fit D (5 bases each). V gave up 6 bases and J gave up 9 bases, with 21 bases separating them. Germline values: CDR1 SNHLY, CDR2 FYNNEI. The CDR3 has 15 residues. The CDR3 bases are TGTGCCAGCAGAACAAAGACAGCCGACGGAGGTGAGCAGTTCTTC. Amino acid sequence: CASRTKTADGGEQFF.

J is TRBJ1-1 and V is TRBV18, with a tentative D call TRBD1 (6 bases). V was trimmed by 0 bases and J by 7 bases, leaving 12 bases between them. Germline CDR1 and CDR2: KGHSH and LQKENI. The CDR3 covers 14 residues. Here the CDR3 reads CASSPPPLGHEAFF. The CDR3 nucleotides read TGTGCCAGCTCACCACCGCCATTGGGACATGAAGCTTTCTTT.

The genes are TRBV6-1 and TRBJ1-3; no definite D call. The length of the CDR3 is 16 residues. Per germline, CDR1 MNHNS and CDR2 SASEGT. V was pared by 4 bases and J by 0 bases, with 13 bases between. CDR3 in DNA: TGTGCCAGCAGTGGGAGCAGCGGGAGCTCTGGAAACACCATATATTTT. As protein: CASSGSSGSSGNTIYF.

This sequence joins TRBV7-9 and TRBJ1-1, with 10 positions matching TRBD1. There are 14 residues in the CDR3. Germline-derived CDR1 and CDR2 are SEHNR and FQNEAQ (reference sequence). Trimming at V came to 5 bases and at J to 6 bases, leaving 6 bases not matched to a gene. CDR3 amino acids: CASSPSGTGAEAFF. As DNA, the CDR3 is TGTGCCAGCAGCCCATCGGGGACAGGGGCTGAAGCTTTCTTT. Together with reference TRBV7-9 and TRBJ1-1, the CDR3 gives the full variable domain: DTGVSQNPRHKITKRGQNVTFRCDPISEHNRLYWYRQTLGQGPEFLTYFQNEAQLEKSRLLSDRFSAERPKGSFSTLEIQRTEQGDSAMYLCASSPSGTGAEAFFGQGTRLTVV.

In DNA, the CDR3 is TGCAGCGTTGAGGGCTCCAGGGGGGTCTATGGCTACACCTTC. It is translated as CSVEGSRGVYGYTF. The chain recombines TRBV29-1 with TRBJ1-2; 7 bases are shared with TRBD1. Germline CDR1 SQVTM, CDR2 ANQGSEA. Trimming removed 3 bases from V and 4 bases from J; junction bases left unmatched: 8. The CDR3 is 14 amino acids.

This clone has just one count. The chain employs TRBV10-3 and TRBJ1-3; possible D gene TRBD1, 5 bases. Between the trimmed V and J ends, which lost 2 bases and 3 bases, there was a span of 8 bases. Germline V CDR1 and CDR2: ENHRY, SYGVKD. This CDR3 is 14 amino acids long. CDR3 amino acids: CAISEGTVGNTIYF. The CDR3 nucleotides are TGTGCCATCAGTGAGGGGACGGTTGGAAACACCATATATTTT.

This rearrangement joins TRBV6-1 to TRBJ1-2; D is undetermined. The germline V gene has CDR1 MNHNS and CDR2 SASEGT. V was trimmed by 5 bases and J by 8 bases, leaving 12 bases between them. CDR3 length equals 12 residues. For the CDR3, the DNA is TGTGCCAGCAGTTCCCTTAGAATCGGCTACACCTTC. It translates to CASSSLRIGYTF.

The chain carries TRBV5-1 and TRBJ1-2, with D possibly being TRBD1 (6 bases). The CDR3 is 16 amino acids. Per the germline V gene, CDR1 is SGHRS and CDR2 is YFSETQ. V lost 4 bases to trimming and J lost 6 bases, with 22 bases between them. The CDR3 DNA reads as TGCGCCAGCAGCGCACAGGGTCTCAGATCAGGCGATGGCTACACCTTC. Translating it yields CASSAQGLRSGDGYTF.

This rearrangement joins TRBV7-9 to TRBJ1-2; D not certain. Trimming took 1 base from V and 4 from J, leaving 10 bases between them. The CDR3 has 14 residues. CDR1 SEHNR and CDR2 FQNEAQ come from the germline V gene (reference sequence). Written as DNA, the CDR3 is TGTGCCAGCAGCTTAGGAACAGCCGCCTATGGCTACACCTTC. Protein: CASSLGTAAYGYTF.

This clone is a singleton in its sample. The chain couples TRBV18 to TRBJ1-1, with D unresolved. The CDR3 length is 13 residues. CDR1 KGHSH and CDR2 LQKENI come from the germline V gene. The germline V and J ends were trimmed by 8 bases and 1 base, with 11 bases remaining between them. The CDR3: CASKQRENTEAFF. The DNA for the CDR3 is TGTGCCAGCAAACAGCGGGAGAACACTGAAGCTTTCTTT.

Comments on this clone: Other nucleotide sequences from this sample produce the same CDR3. The chain recombines TRBV5-1 with TRBJ2-7; D may be TRBD1 (6 bases). Germline-derived CDR1 and CDR2 are SGHRS and YFSETQ. The CDR3 covers 13 residues. V dropped 0 bases and J dropped 9 bases, with 13 bases sitting between them. The DNA of the CDR3 is TGCGCCAGCAGCTTGGGCCAGGGGAACCGGCAGTACTTC. Protein product: CASSLGQGNRQYF.

The V call is TRBV27, the J call TRBJ1-1; D remains ambiguous. Trimming pared 0 bases from V and 3 bases from J, leaving 8 bases between. Germline V gene sequence: CDR1 MNHEY, CDR2 SMNVEV (reference sequence). The CDR3 contains 14 residues. Here the CDR3 reads CASSLSAGHTEAFF. The CDR3 bases are TGTGCCAGCAGTTTATCGGCCGGACACACTGAAGCTTTCTTT.